The 28 T cell receptor beta chains given below trace back to one sample, sequenced in a study of CD8 T cells in ankylosing spondylitis. TCRdb ran MiXCR on the 5' RACE reads and lists one entry per CDR3 protein. In the table there are some 250,000 distinct CDR3 sequences, about 10% of which are singletons. Sequences were obtained from blood, either unsorted or a sorted T cell fraction (not recorded which). These receptors all stem from a male donor with ankylosing spondylitis or in good health (not recorded which).

The V call is TRBV12-3 or TRBV12-4, the J call TRBJ1-5; unclear D gene. The CDR3 is made up of 14 amino acids. V lost 5 bases to trimming and J lost 2 bases, with 10 bases between them. The CDR3 region is CASSAVPGNQPQHF. CDR3 in DNA: TGTGCCAGCAGTGCCGTCCCGGGCAATCAGCCCCAGCATTTT.

The chain joins TRBV2 to TRBJ2-7; a possible D gene is TRBD1 (5 bases). V was pared by 5 bases and J by 0 bases, with 11 bases between. This CDR3 contains 14 residues. Per the germline V gene, CDR1 is SNHLY and CDR2 is FYNNEI. CDR3 DNA: TGTGCCAGCAGTTCTGACAGAAGCTCCTACGAGCAGTACTTC. This codes for CASSSDRSSYEQYF.

V usage is TRBV7-8 and J usage is TRBJ2-3, with 7 nucleotides matching TRBD2. Trimming at V came to 0 bases and at J to 10 bases, leaving 1 base not matched to a gene. This CDR3 region has 12 residues. In germline, CDR1 is SGHVS, CDR2 FQNEAQ. CDR3 coding DNA: TGTGCCAGCAGCTTAGCGAGCGGGGCGCAGTATTTT. Its translation is CASSLASGAQYF. Supplemented by reference TRBV7-8 and TRBJ2-3, the full variable domain reads GAGVSQSPRYKVAKRGQDVALRCDPISGHVSLFWYQQALGQGPEFLTYFQNEAQLDKSGLPSDRFFAERPEGSVSTLKIQRTQQEDSAVYLCASSLASGAQYFGPGTRLTVL.

This clonotype has more than one count but fewer than ten. CDR3 DNA sequence: TGTGCCAGCAGATCCCAGGGGGCCTACGAGCAGTACTTC. Translated: CASRSQGAYEQYF. V usage is TRBV12-3 or TRBV12-4 and J usage is TRBJ2-7; 7 nucleotides align to TRBD1. Trimming took 6 bases from V and 2 from J; bases not matched to a gene: 4. CDR3 size: 13 residues.

This clonotype was detected many times. This chain links TRBV20-1 with TRBJ2-2; tentatively, D is TRBD1 (5 bases). Germline V CDR1 and CDR2: DFQATT, SNEGSKA (reference sequence). V gave up 4 bases and J gave up 6 bases, with 12 bases separating them. This CDR3 is built from 13 residues. The CDR3 coding sequence is TGCAGTGCTATGCGATCAGGGCCCGGGGAGCTGTTTTTT. It yields the protein CSAMRSGPGELFF.

In its sample, this clonotype was seen many times. CDR3 sequence reads: CASSLKSRDSSGANVLTF. The CDR3 DNA sequence: TGCGCCAGCAGCTTAAAGTCCCGGGACAGCTCTGGGGCCAACGTCCTGACTTTC. V is TRBV5-1 and J is TRBJ2-6; TRBD1 matches at 7 bases. Per the germline V gene, CDR1 is SGHRS and CDR2 is YFSETQ. With V trimmed by 2 bases and J by 0 bases, 8 bases remained unmatched. The CDR3 is made up of 18 amino acids.

This clonotype was recorded at least ten times. This chain links TRBV7-2 with TRBJ1-4, with a possible D match to TRBD1 (5 bases). Germline lookup yields CDR1 SGHTA and CDR2 FQGNSA. This CDR3 has 14 amino acids. The V end lost 1 base, the J end lost 6 bases, and 9 bases lay between the germline ends. The DNA of the CDR3 is TGTGCCAGCAGCTTAGGGGGGAGGGATGAAAAACTGTTTTTT. Residues: CASSLGGRDEKLFF.

The V and J genes are TRBV12-3 or TRBV12-4 and TRBJ2-5; 7 nucleotides line up with TRBD1. This CDR3 has 15 amino acids. The V and J ends lost 4 bases and 1 base, in that order; junction bases with no gene match: 6. CDR3: CASSSTGDSQETQYF. As DNA, the CDR3 is TGTGCCAGCAGTTCCACCGGGGACAGCCAAGAGACCCAGTACTTC.

To note about this clonotype: A much larger clone differs from this one at a single base, so this may be a read error. The chain combines TRBV9 with TRBJ2-5, with unresolved D. Trimming pared 1 base from V and 1 base from J, leaving 14 bases between. CDR3 length: 16 residues. Germline loops: CDR1 SGDLS, CDR2 YYNGEE. As DNA, the CDR3 is TGTGCCAGCAGCGTACAGGTCAGGTCTTTCCAAGAGACCCAGTACTTC. Translating gives CASSVQVRSFQETQYF.

J is TRBJ1-1 and V is TRBV7-3; a weak D match, TRBD1 (5 bases). Germline CDR1 SGHTA, CDR2 FQGTGA. CDR3 length equals 14 residues. Deletions cut 2 bases from V and 1 base from J, with 8 bases between. The CDR3 reads CASSLLGGNTEAFF. The CDR3 nucleotides are TGTGCCAGCAGCTTACTGGGGGGGAACACTGAAGCTTTCTTT.

In its sample, this clonotype was seen many times. The genes are TRBV5-1 and TRBJ1-1; no firm D call. V was cut by 3 bases and J by 1 base, with 13 bases left in between. In germline, CDR1 is SGHRS, CDR2 YFSETQ. The CDR3 contains 15 residues. The CDR3 region has the DNA TGCGCCAGCAGCTCTCCCGGGGAGGGGAACACTGAAGCTTTCTTT. Encoded protein: CASSSPGEGNTEAFF.

J is TRBJ2-2 and V is TRBV2; a possible D gene is TRBD2 (6 bases). CDR1 SNHLY and CDR2 FYNNEI come from the germline V gene. The V gene lost 7 bases and the J gene lost 0 bases, with 9 bases spanning the gap. The length of the CDR3 is 14 residues. CDR3 region: CASTLAANTGELFF. The CDR3 coding sequence is TGTGCCAGCACATTAGCGGCGAACACCGGGGAGCTGTTTTTT.

CDR3 region: CASSYQGDWSHNEQFF. The CDR3 region has the DNA TGTGCCAGCAGTTACCAAGGGGACTGGTCCCACAATGAGCAGTTCTTC. This chain joins TRBV6-5 and TRBJ2-1, with D maybe TRBD2 (6 bases). The CDR3 sequence is 16 residues long. The germline V gene encodes CDR1 MNHEY and CDR2 SVGAGI. Trimming took off 2 bases at V and 5 bases at J, with 16 bases between the two ends.

The sample holds many counts of this clonotype. V and J are TRBV6-1 and TRBJ1-2; the match to TRBD1 covers 11 bases. The CDR3 consists of 16 residues. Germline CDR1 and CDR2: MNHNS and SASEGT. Trimming at V came to 0 bases and at J to 7 bases, leaving 7 bases not matched to a gene. The CDR3 here is CASSEAAGQGAGGYTF. The CDR3 region has the DNA TGTGCCAGCAGTGAAGCGGCCGGACAGGGGGCAGGTGGCTACACCTTC.

This clonotype was found once. A much larger clone is a single base away; this may be a read error. This chain connects TRBV21-1 to TRBJ2-1; the D call TRBD1 from the table was never checked on the DNA. TRBV21-1 is a known pseudogene. This CDR3 contains 16 residues. The CDR3 reads CAISPRDREKYNEQFF. The CDR3 region has the DNA TGTGCCATCAGCCCCCGGGACAGAGAAAAATACAATGAGCAGTTCTTC.

This clonotype occurred many times. V gene TRBV5-1 combines with J gene TRBJ2-3; 9 bases line up with TRBD1. The V gene end was trimmed by 4 bases and the J gene end by 6 bases; junction bases not matched to a gene: 6. Germline CDR1 and CDR2: SGHRS and YFSETQ. This CDR3 has 14 amino acids. The CDR3 nucleotides read TGCGCCAGCAGCCTACAGGGGGCCGACGATACGCAGTATTTT. The encoded protein is CASSLQGADDTQYF.

This clonotype showed up many times. This chain links TRBV12-3 or TRBV12-4 with TRBJ1-5, with D unresolved. CDR3 length: 15 residues. V was trimmed by 6 bases and J by 3 bases, leaving 15 bases between them. The CDR3 sequence is CASSSNYRYNQPQHF. The CDR3, as DNA: TGTGCCAGCAGCTCTAACTACCGTTACAATCAGCCCCAGCATTTT.

The table lists this clonotype with many counts. This chain links TRBV5-1 with TRBJ1-3; D perhaps matches TRBD1 (5 bases). The CDR3 has 18 amino acids. Trimming cost V 2 bases and J 3 bases, with 21 bases left between them. Germline CDR1 and CDR2: SGHRS and YFSETQ. The CDR3 loop is CASSLGRQGGPVGNTIYF. As DNA, the CDR3 is TGCGCCAGCAGCTTAGGACGGCAGGGAGGTCCAGTTGGAAACACCATATATTTT.

In its sample, this clonotype was seen many times. V gene TRBV10-3 combines with J gene TRBJ2-1; 16 bases are shared with TRBD2. The length of the CDR3 is 18 residues. CDR1 and CDR2 (germline): ENHRY, SYGVKD. V was pared by 6 bases and J by 3 bases, with 8 bases of the junction left unmatched. The CDR3 DNA sequence: TGTGCCATCAGCGAAGGGACTAGCGGGAGGGCCAGCTACAATGAGCAGTTCTTC. Its protein is CAISEGTSGRASYNEQFF.

This clonotype was seen repeatedly, ten times or more. The junction does not match germline at one end; this may be a read error. V and J are TRBV20-1 and TRBJ1-1; D may be TRBD1 (6 bases). Germline lookup yields CDR1 DFQATT and CDR2 SNEGSKA (reference sequence). The CDR3 loop spans 15 amino acids. The CDR3 loop is CSASNPGGWGTEVFF. CDR3 bases: TGCAGTGCTAGTAACCCTGGGGGCTGGGGTACTGAAGTTTTCTTT.

This clonotype was observed at least ten times. This chain links TRBV7-2 with TRBJ2-3; D is tentatively TRBD1 or TRBD2 (6 bases each). The CDR3 is made up of 16 amino acids. Trimming pared 4 bases from V and 3 bases from J, leaving 17 bases between. The germline V gene has CDR1 SGHTA and CDR2 FQGNSA. The CDR3 bases are TGTGCCAGCAGCTATTTAAGACAGGCGGGAACAGATACGCAGTATTTT. It is translated as CASSYLRQAGTDTQYF. The full variable domain, its missing parts supplied by reference TRBV7-2 and TRBJ2-3, is GAGVSQSPSNKVTEKGKDVELRCDPISGHTALYWYRQSLGQGLEFLIYFQGNSAPDKSGLPSDRFSAERTGGSVSTLTIQRTQQEDSAVYLCASSYLRQAGTDTQYFGPGTRLTVL.

This clonotype came up many times. CDR3 sequence (DNA): TGTGCCAGCAGTATCCTGGGGGGCTCCAGCTACGAGCAGTACTTC. Translation gives CASSILGGSSYEQYF. The gene calls are TRBV27 and TRBJ2-7; either TRBD1 or TRBD2 may supply D (6 bases each). The CDR3 has 15 residues. Germline CDR1 is MNHEY and CDR2 is SMNVEV (reference sequence). Deletions cut 5 bases from V and 3 bases from J, with 17 bases between.

The genes are TRBV2 and TRBJ1-4; unclear D gene. CDR1 and CDR2 (germline): SNHLY, FYNNEI. The CDR3 extends over 11 amino acids. V was trimmed by 6 bases and J by 10 bases, leaving 9 bases between them. CDR3 sequence (DNA): TGTGCCAGCAGGAACATAGGAAAACTGTTTTTT. As protein: CASRNIGKLFF.

Many counts were recorded for this clonotype. The J gene is TRBJ1-5, the V gene TRBV20-1; 9 bases are shared with TRBD1. V gave up 7 bases and J gave up 1 base; unmatched junction bases: 5. The CDR3 covers 14 residues. From germline, CDR1 is DFQATT and CDR2 SNEGSKA (reference sequence). The DNA for the CDR3 is TGCAGTGGACAGGGGGGTCCAAGCAATCAGCCCCAGCATTTT. Protein sequence: CSGQGGPSNQPQHF.

This clonotype was seen repeatedly, ten times or more. This chain links TRBV5-6 with TRBJ2-4, with D tentatively TRBD2 (6 bases). In germline, CDR1 is SGHDT, CDR2 YYEEEE. The CDR3 sequence is 14 residues long. Trimming left V 3 bases short and J 11 bases short, with 18 bases between. CDR3 region: CASSSWRATPLQYF. CDR3 DNA: TGTGCCAGCAGCTCGTGGAGGGCTACCCCCCTTCAGTACTTC.

A single count supports this clonotype. The chain couples TRBV20-1 to TRBJ2-3; 8 bases line up with TRBD1. Germline CDR1 and CDR2: DFQATT and SNEGSKA (reference sequence). V trimming: 3 bases; J trimming: 1 base; junction bases outside the gene matches: 6. The length of the CDR3 is 15 residues. The CDR3 nucleotides are TGCAGTGCTAGGTTGAGGGGACAGGGCACAGATACGCAGTATTTT. This sequence encodes CSARLRGQGTDTQYF.

The V call is TRBV7-9, the J call TRBJ2-5, with 8 bases identical to TRBD2. V trimming: 5 bases; J trimming: 7 bases; junction bases outside the gene matches: 12. The CDR3 is 15 residues long. Germline V gives CDR1 SEHNR, CDR2 FQNEAQ (reference sequence). The CDR3 spells CASSAAGSGGSTQYF. The CDR3 DNA sequence: TGTGCCAGCAGCGCAGCTGGGAGCGGGGGCTCGACCCAGTACTTC.

Written as DNA, the CDR3 is TGTGCCAGCAGTTTTGGGGGACAAAGCAATCAGCCCCAGCATTTT. It translates to CASSFGGQSNQPQHF. V is TRBV28 and J is TRBJ1-5; perhaps TRBD1 as D (6 bases). V was trimmed by 3 bases and J by 1 base, leaving 10 bases between them. The germline gives CDR1 MDHEN, CDR2 SYDVKM. This CDR3 has 15 amino acids.